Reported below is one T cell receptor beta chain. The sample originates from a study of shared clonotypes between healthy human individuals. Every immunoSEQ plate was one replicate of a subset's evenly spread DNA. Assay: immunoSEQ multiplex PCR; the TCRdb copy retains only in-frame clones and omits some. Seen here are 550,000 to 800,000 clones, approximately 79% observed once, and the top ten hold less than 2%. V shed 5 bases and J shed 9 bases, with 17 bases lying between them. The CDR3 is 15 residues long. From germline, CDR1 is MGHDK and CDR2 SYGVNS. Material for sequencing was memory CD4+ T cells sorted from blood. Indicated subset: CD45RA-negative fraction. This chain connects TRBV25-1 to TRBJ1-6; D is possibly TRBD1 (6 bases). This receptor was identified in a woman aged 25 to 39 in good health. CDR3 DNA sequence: TGTGCCAGCAGTTTACGACAGGACGCCGTTTCACCCCTCCACTTT. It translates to CASSLRQDAVSPLHF.